This TCR beta chain is drawn from a study of cytotoxic CD8 clonotypes in ibrutinib-treated CLL. Method: immunoSEQ multiplex PCR; TCRdb's copy keeps in-frame clones and lacks some. The sample contains approximately 210,000 clones, 72% of which appear only once. The junction had 10 bases not matched to a gene; V was cut back by 6 bases and J by 5 bases. The CDR3 covers 16 residues. Germline CDR1 LNHDA, CDR2 SQIVND (reference sequence). The chain carries TRBV19 and TRBJ2-1; 10 nucleotides agree with TRBD2. The TCR was taken from a human donor with chronic lymphocytic leukemia. The sequences come from PBMCs, collected after 24 months of ibrutinib treatment. CDR3 sequence (DNA): TGTGCCAGTAGCCCCCGCGCTAGCGGGAGAGACAATGAGCAGTTCTTC. Protein product: CASSPRASGRDNEQFF.